The sequence of this TCR beta chain was determined in a study of T cells in Graves' hyperthyroidism and ophthalmopathy. Amplification yielded TCR beta CDR3 regions, with RNA transcripts as the source. HTBI primers were used for first-round RT-PCR of the TCR CDR3. TCRdb ran MiXCR on the multiplex PCR reads and lists one entry per CDR3 protein. Of about 640,000 distinct CDR3 sequences listed, just under 45% were seen once; the top ten hold approximately 6.8%. This clonotype was seen many times. V lost 6 bases to trimming and J lost 6 bases, with 9 bases between them. This CDR3 is 12 amino acids long. The material sequenced was peripheral blood or thyroid tissue (not recorded which). This TCR was sampled from an adult man with Graves' disease, either hyperthyroidism or ophthalmopathy (not recorded which). This chain links TRBV12-3 or TRBV12-4 with TRBJ1-5, with D hard to call. The CDR3 is CASSPDGQPQHF. Here the CDR3 DNA reads TGTGCCAGCAGCCCAGACGGTCAGCCCCAGCATTTT.